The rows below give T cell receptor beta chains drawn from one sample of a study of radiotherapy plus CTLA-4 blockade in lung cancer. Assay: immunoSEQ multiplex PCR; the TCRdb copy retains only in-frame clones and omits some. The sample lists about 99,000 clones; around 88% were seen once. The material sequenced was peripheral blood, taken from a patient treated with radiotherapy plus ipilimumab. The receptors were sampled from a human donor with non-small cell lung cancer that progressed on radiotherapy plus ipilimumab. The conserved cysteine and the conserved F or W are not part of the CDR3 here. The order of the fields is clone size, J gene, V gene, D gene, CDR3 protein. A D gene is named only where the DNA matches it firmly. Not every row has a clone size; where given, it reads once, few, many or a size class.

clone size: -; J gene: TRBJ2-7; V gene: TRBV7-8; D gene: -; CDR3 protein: ASSPPSYRGGEQY
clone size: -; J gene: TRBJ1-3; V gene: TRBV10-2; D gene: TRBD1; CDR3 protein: ASSGGTDSSGNTIY
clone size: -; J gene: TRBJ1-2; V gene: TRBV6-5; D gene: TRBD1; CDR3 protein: ASSSQGAMNYGYT
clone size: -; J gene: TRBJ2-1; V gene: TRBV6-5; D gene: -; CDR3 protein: ASSYSGVNEQF
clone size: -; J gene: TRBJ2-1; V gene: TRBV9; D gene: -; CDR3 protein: ASSVGYVRDEQF
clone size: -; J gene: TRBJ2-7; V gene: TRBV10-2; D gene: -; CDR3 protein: ASSGPGDYEQY
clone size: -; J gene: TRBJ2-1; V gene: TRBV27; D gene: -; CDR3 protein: ASSKGSYNEQF
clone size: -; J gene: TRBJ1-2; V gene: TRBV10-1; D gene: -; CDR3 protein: ASSETTGTDYGGYT
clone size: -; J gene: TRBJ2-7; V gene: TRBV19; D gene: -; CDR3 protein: ASSMAADYEQY
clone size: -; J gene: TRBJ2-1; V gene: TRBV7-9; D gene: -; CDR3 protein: ASNHPSHEQF
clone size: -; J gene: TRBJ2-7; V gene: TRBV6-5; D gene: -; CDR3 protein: ASGSGIAYEQY
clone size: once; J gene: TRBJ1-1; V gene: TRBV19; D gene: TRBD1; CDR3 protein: ASNHPGQGLNTEAF
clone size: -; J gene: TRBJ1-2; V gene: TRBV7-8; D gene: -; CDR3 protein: ASSRGQDYGYT
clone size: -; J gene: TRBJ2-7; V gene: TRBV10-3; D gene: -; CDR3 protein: ATRRSTENAYEQY
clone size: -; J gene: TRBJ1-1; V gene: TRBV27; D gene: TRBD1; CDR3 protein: ASSLGTGANTEAF
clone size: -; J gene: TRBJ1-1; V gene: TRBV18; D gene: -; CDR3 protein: ASSPAGQVRFTEAF
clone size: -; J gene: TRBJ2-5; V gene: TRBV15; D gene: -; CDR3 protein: ATSRQYMDRKETQY
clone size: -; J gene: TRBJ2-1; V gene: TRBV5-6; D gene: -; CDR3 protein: ASSLDPRNNEQF
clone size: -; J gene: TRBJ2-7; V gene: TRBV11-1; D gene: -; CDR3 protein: ASSLLRGGVEQY
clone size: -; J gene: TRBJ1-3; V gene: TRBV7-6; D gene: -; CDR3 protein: ASSLGTHDSSGNTIY
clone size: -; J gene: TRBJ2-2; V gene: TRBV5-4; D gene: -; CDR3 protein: ASSSGGQNTGELF
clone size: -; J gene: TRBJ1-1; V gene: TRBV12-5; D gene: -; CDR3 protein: ASGLVTPPDTEAF
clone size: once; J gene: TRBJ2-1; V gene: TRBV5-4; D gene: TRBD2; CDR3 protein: ASSLVGGRGREQF
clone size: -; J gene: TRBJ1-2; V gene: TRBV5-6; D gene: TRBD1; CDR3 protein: ASSFGTGGNGYT
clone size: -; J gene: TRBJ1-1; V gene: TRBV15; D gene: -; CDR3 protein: ATSSRTGGAGMNTEAF
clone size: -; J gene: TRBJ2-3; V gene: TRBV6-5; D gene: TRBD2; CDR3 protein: ASRYQAGITDTQY
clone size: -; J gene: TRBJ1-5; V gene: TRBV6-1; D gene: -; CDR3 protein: ASMINQPQH
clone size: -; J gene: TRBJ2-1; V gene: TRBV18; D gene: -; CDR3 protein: ASSPGTPGRNNEQF
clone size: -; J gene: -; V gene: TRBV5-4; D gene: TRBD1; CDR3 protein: ASREGQGPYEQY
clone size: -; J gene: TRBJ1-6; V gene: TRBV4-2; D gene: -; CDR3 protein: ASSQSGGNSPLH
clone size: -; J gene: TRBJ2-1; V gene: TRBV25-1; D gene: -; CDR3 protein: ASSEKRSSYNEQF
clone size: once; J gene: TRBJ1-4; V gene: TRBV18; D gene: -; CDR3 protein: ASSQLIGEKLF
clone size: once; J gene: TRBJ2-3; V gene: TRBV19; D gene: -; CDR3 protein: ASSTKQGSRDTQY
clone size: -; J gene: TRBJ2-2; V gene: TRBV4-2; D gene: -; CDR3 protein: ASSQDRDTGELF
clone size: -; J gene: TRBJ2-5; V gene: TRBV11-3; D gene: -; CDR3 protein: ASSLDLLGETQY
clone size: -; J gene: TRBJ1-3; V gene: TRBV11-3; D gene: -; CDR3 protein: ASSLTLSGNTIY
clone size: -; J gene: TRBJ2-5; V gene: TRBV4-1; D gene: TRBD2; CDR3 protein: ASSQFQLGTSAQGETQY
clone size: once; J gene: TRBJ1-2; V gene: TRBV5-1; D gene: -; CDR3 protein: ASSLGNNYGYT
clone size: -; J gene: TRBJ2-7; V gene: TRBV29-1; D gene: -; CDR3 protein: SVEVEKGLFYEQY
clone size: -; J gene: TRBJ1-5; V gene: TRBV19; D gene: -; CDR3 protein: ASMGRVSQPQH
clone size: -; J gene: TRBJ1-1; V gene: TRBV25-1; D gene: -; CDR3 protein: ASSESGGLGRAATEAF
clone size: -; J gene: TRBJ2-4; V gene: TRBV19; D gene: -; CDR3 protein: ASSGRWQQAKNIQY